The subject of this entry is one TCR beta chain. Its antigen is not yet known. No much larger clone is present one base from it, and per-base qualities are unavailable. Counted from cysteine to phenylalanine, this CDR3 has 15 amino acids. Only CDR3 DNA is held: 45 bases, read in frame from base 1. The germline V gene provides CDR1 SGHVS and CDR2 FQNEAQ. Trimmed from V: 3 bases; trimmed from J: 7 bases; junction bases lacking a gene match: 6. In light of the paper, this sample's time point label describes: second of two post-therapy site-matched biopsies roughly 2 months apart. Site-matched tumor biopsies were taken from the same primary tumor before and after PD-1 blockade. Genomic DNA extracted from tumor biopsies or peripheral blood was used for bulk TCRbeta sequencing, with input ranging from about 616 ng to 6,500 ng. To detect rare clonotypes with greater sensitivity than single-cell TCR sequencing, bulk TCRbeta sequencing was done on the leftover biopsy material. All patients had histologically proven advanced or metastatic basal or squamous cell carcinoma and were poor candidates for surgical resection. Of the ten to eleven patients making up the basal cell carcinoma cohort, 8 underwent bulk tumor TCR sequencing. Fresh biopsies came from the site of the primary tumor, and part of the tissue was kept in RNAlater for exome and bulk TCR sequencing.

These data originate in a study of T cells in tumors after PD-1 blockade (dated by TCRdb to the late 2010s). Some background on the complete study: Patients with prior checkpoint blockade, systemic immunosuppressant use, or recent radiotherapy or other anti-cancer therapy within 4 weeks were excluded. Pembrolizumab 200 mg every 3 weeks or cemiplimab 350 mg every 2 weeks was administered to patients. While on anti-PD-1 treatment, some of the patients also continued taking daily vismodegib 150 mg. Tumor samples averaged around 28,000 TCR templates (range roughly 554-100,000) and about 6,600 unique clonotypes, roughly 20-fold deeper than single-cell TCR sequencing. Using site-matched tumors from BCC or SCC patients sampled before and after anti-PD-1 therapy, the study carried out paired single-cell RNA and TCR sequencing. Clinical response was assessed using RECIST version 1.1.

Deep TCRbeta sequencing was performed with the immunoSEQ platform. The original pipeline was this. For further analysis, only productive rearrangements were exported out of the immunoSEQ Analyzer. A two-sided binomial test at Bonferroni-corrected P below 0.01 was used to call clones with significant expansion or contraction between timepoints. T cell phenotypes were assigned to bulk TCRbeta clonotypes by matching the clonotypes to single-cell RNA+TCR-seq clones that had the same TCRbeta sequence. Using bulk TCR sequencing data, clone enrichment in tumor was calculated by dividing a clone's tumor frequency by the same clone's PBMC frequency. TCRs were grouped by GLIPH into specificity groups, defined as clusters of distinct TCRs likely recognizing common antigens via shared CDR3 motifs. Here the immuneACCESS table is served through TCRdb, limited to in-frame sequences with V and J called. Missing clones are a known gap in these copies; in checked studies unresolved V genes cover under half, and the rest lacks a known reason. That table supplies the V and J calls and clone size; D and trimming were determined from the DNA. The sample has thousands of clones on record, around 57% of them singletons. 10% to 15% of the sample is taken by the ten largest.

Beyond this particular receptor, the publication reports: Exhausted CD8+ clones expanded after therapy were mostly novel clonotypes undetected pre-treatment, suggesting clonal replacement rather than reinvigoration of pre-existing clones. Comparisons between pre- and post-treatment samples were the only ones where clonal replacement appeared, with none seen between two pre-treatment samples, a pattern that argues against artifacts from biopsy timing or location. About two fifths of tumor TCR clonotypes were detected in blood, and some novel exhausted tumor clones were observed in pre-treatment blood, which was taken as suggesting peripheral recruitment. Where the novel T cell clones came from was not identified, and possible sources could include lymphoid organs or rare unexpanded clones inside the tumor or in the tumor periphery.

The sequence came from a human donor with basal cell carcinoma. Sequencing was performed on tumor tissue, taken after anti-PD-1 treatment. The rearranged segments are TRBV7-8 and TRBJ1-4; 9 central bases correspond to TRBD1. The CDR3 corresponds to CASSLKGQGSEKLFF. In nucleotide form, the sequence is TGTGCCAGCAGCTTGAAGGGACAGGGAAGTGAAAAACTGTTTTTT.